A single sample gave rise to the 32 T cell receptor beta chains below, sequenced in a study of T cell repertoires in cytomegalovirus infection. TCRdb analysed the reads with MiXCR anew, one entry per CDR3 protein. The sample includes approximately 73,000 distinct CDR3 sequences, about 40% of them seen just once. These receptors have no known antigen. Sample: CD8+ T cells from cultured PBMCs, taken from culture after CMV antigen stimulation. The receptor source for this set is a human donor in good health (CMV status not recorded). Some clones in this sample may be carry-over from other donors' samples.

The chain carries TRBV7-9 and TRBJ2-5; D is possibly TRBD1 or TRBD2 (5 bases each). CDR3 length equals 14 residues. Trimming removed 8 bases from V and 4 bases from J, with 17 bases in between. The germline V gene encodes CDR1 SEHNR and CDR2 FQNEAQ (reference sequence). CDR3 region: CASAGDGSSETQYF. The CDR3 nucleotides read TGTGCCAGCGCCGGGGACGGAAGTTCAGAGACCCAGTACTTC.

V gene TRBV6-2 or TRBV6-3 combines with J gene TRBJ1-5, with a possible D match to TRBD1 (5 bases). Between the trimmed V and J ends, which lost 3 bases and 4 bases, there was a span of 13 bases. Looked up from germline, CDR1 is MNHEY and CDR2 is SVGEGT. The CDR3 loop spans 15 amino acids. CDR3 sequence (DNA): TGTGCCAGCAGTTATTCAGACAGACGTAATCAGCCCCAGCATTTT. This translates into CASSYSDRRNQPQHF.

The chain has TRBV25-1 and TRBJ2-5; D is perhaps TRBD2 (6 bases). V dropped 7 bases and J dropped 2 bases, with 14 bases sitting between them. Germline-derived CDR1 and CDR2 are MGHDK and SYGVNS. CDR3 size: 14 residues. The CDR3 nucleotides read TGTGCCAGCAAAGGGGCGGGGATACAAGAGACCCAGTACTTC. Protein product: CASKGAGIQETQYF.

This rearrangement joins TRBV19 to TRBJ2-1; D may match TRBD1 or TRBD2 (5 bases each). The CDR3 length is 19 residues. The V end was cut by 1 base, the J end by 4 bases, with 23 bases between. Germline V gives CDR1 LNHDA, CDR2 SQIVND (reference sequence). The CDR3 loop is CASSIGNFDGAPFYNEQFF. CDR3 nucleotides: TGTGCCAGTAGTATAGGAAACTTCGACGGGGCTCCCTTTTACAATGAGCAGTTCTTC.

The chain employs TRBV20-1 and TRBJ2-3; D unclear. Deletions cut 0 bases from V and 2 bases from J, with 15 bases between. In germline, CDR1 is DFQATT, CDR2 SNEGSKA (reference sequence). This CDR3 has 16 residues. CDR3 protein: CSARDLGFGSTDTQYF. CDR3 DNA: TGCAGTGCTAGAGATCTGGGGTTTGGTTCCACAGATACGCAGTATTTT.

The table lists this clonotype with a few counts. CDR3 sequence (DNA): TGTGCCAGCCGCCAGGGGAGCAATGAGCAGTTCTTC. Amino acids: CASRQGSNEQFF. The chain recombines TRBV6-1 with TRBJ2-1; possible D gene TRBD1, 6 bases. CDR1 is MNHNS and CDR2 is SASEGT in the germline V gene. V dropped 8 bases and J dropped 6 bases, with 11 bases sitting between them. The CDR3 covers 12 residues.

This clonotype was found many times. The rearrangement uses TRBV7-2 and TRBJ2-7, with 10 bases matching TRBD2. J lost 0 bases, V lost 4 bases, and 6 bases had no gene match. Germline V gene sequence: CDR1 SGHTA, CDR2 FQGNSA. The CDR3 has 16 amino acids. CDR3 region: CASSSYWTSGSYEQYF. In DNA form, the CDR3 reads TGTGCCAGCAGCTCCTACTGGACTAGCGGCTCCTACGAGCAGTACTTC.

The CDR3 region is CASSADSGANTGELFF. CDR3 bases: TGTGCCAGTAGTGCTGATAGCGGGGCGAACACCGGGGAGCTGTTTTTT. The gene calls are TRBV19 and TRBJ2-2, with TRBD2 matching over 8 bases. CDR3 length: 16 amino acids. CDR1 and CDR2 (germline): LNHDA, SQIVND (reference sequence). After removal of 5 bases from V and 0 bases from J, the junction contained 5 bases not matched to a gene.

This clonotype was counted between two and nine times. The chain carries TRBV6-2 or TRBV6-3 and TRBJ2-1, with D unresolved. The CDR3 is 12 amino acids. Germline V gene lookup returns CDR1 MNHEY and CDR2 SVGEGT. V lost 4 bases to trimming and J lost 4 bases, with 5 bases between them. The CDR3 nucleotides are TGTGCCAGCAGTTTTGATTACAATGAGCAGTTCTTC. The encoded protein is CASSFDYNEQFF.

This rearrangement joins TRBV7-8 to TRBJ1-1, with D perhaps matching TRBD1 (5 bases). Germline V CDR1 and CDR2: SGHVS, FQNEAQ. This CDR3 is built from 15 residues. Trimming stripped 3 bases from V and 1 base from J, with 12 bases between. The CDR3 DNA follows: TGTGCCAGCAGCTTCAGGGTGGGAGCGAACACTGAAGCTTTCTTT. Amino acids: CASSFRVGANTEAFF.

The V call is TRBV25-1, the J call TRBJ2-3, with D possibly matching TRBD1 (6 bases). Trimming removed 1 base from V and 2 bases from J, with 16 bases in between. Per the germline V gene, CDR1 is MGHDK and CDR2 is SYGVNS. CDR3 length: 17 residues. Written as DNA, the CDR3 is TGTGCCAGCAGTGAATTTGACAGGACCCCATCCACAGATACGCAGTATTTT. It translates to CASSEFDRTPSTDTQYF.

As DNA, the CDR3 is TGTGCCAGCAGTTACTCGCATTCACCGCCTTCGGATACGCAGTATTTT. This codes for CASSYSHSPPSDTQYF. The chain recombines TRBV6-5 with TRBJ2-3; no reliable D call. Germline V CDR1 and CDR2: MNHEY, SVGAGI. CDR3 length: 16 amino acids. V lost 0 bases to trimming and J lost 6 bases, with 16 bases between them.

V gene TRBV5-1 combines with J gene TRBJ1-1; possible D gene TRBD1, 5 bases. Germline V gives CDR1 SGHRS, CDR2 YFSETQ. V was pared by 4 bases and J by 1 base, with 11 bases between. The CDR3 has 14 residues. The CDR3 sequence is CASSGGLTNTEAFF. The DNA of the CDR3 is TGCGCCAGCAGCGGGGGACTGACGAACACTGAAGCTTTCTTT. The full variable domain, with the rest looked up from reference TRBV5-1 and TRBJ1-1, is KAGVTQTPRYLIKTRGQQVTLSCSPISGHRSVSWYQQTPGQGLQFLFEYFSETQRNKGNFPGRFSGRQFSNSRSEMNVSTLELGDSALYLCASSGGLTNTEAFFGQGTRLTVV.

The chain combines TRBV12-3 or TRBV12-4 with TRBJ2-7; TRBD1 aligns across 9 bases. The ends lost 2 bases at V and 5 bases at J; junction bases unmatched: 4. The CDR3 spans 14 residues. The CDR3 region has the DNA TGTGCCAGCAGTTTAACAGGGGGCAGGAACGAGCAGTACTTC. Its translation: CASSLTGGRNEQYF.

The V call is TRBV6-5, the J call TRBJ2-4; a weak D match, TRBD2 (7 bases). The CDR3 spans 16 residues. The germline gives CDR1 MNHEY, CDR2 SVGAGI. Trimming stripped 0 bases from V and 4 bases from J, with 13 bases between. Here the CDR3 DNA reads TGTGCCAGCAGTTACTCGGGGGGGGCCGCTAAAAACATTCAGTACTTC. Amino acid sequence: CASSYSGGAAKNIQYF.

This clonotype occurred a few times. This chain connects TRBV12-3 or TRBV12-4 to TRBJ2-3; TRBD2 might be the D (5 bases). This CDR3 has 14 residues. The V end lost 0 bases, the J end lost 10 bases, and 14 bases lay between the germline ends. This chain's CDR3 is CASSLALRESAQYF. As DNA, the CDR3 is TGTGCCAGCAGTTTAGCGCTAAGGGAGTCCGCGCAGTATTTT.

This chain joins TRBV11-3 and TRBJ1-5, with D perhaps matching TRBD1 (5 bases). The CDR3 loop spans 14 amino acids. V dropped 10 bases and J dropped 1 base, with 14 bases sitting between them. Germline CDR1 reads SGHNT; CDR2 reads YENEEA. CDR3 nucleotide sequence: TGTGCCACCATGGAGGGGTTAAGCAATCAGCCCCAGCATTTT. Amino acid sequence: CATMEGLSNQPQHF. Filled out from reference TRBV11-3 and TRBJ1-5, the complete variable domain reads EAGVVQSPRYKIIEKKQPVAFWCNPISGHNTLYWYLQNLGQGPELLIRYENEEAVDDSQLPKDRFSAERLKGVDSTLKIQPAELGDSAVYLCATMEGLSNQPQHFGDGTRLSIL.

The rearrangement joins TRBV6-1 to TRBJ2-7; D gene unclear. CDR3 length: 14 amino acids. Germline values: CDR1 MNHNS, CDR2 SASEGT. The V end was cut by 7 bases, the J end by 2 bases, with 15 bases between. CDR3: CASTRTASAYEQYF. The CDR3 DNA reads as TGTGCCAGCACCCGGACCGCGAGCGCCTACGAGCAGTACTTC.

This clonotype was picked up a small number of times. CDR3 sequence reads: CASSLFPGGFGNEKLFF. The CDR3, as DNA: TGTGCCAGTAGTCTTTTTCCAGGGGGCTTCGGTAATGAAAAACTGTTTTTT. V is TRBV19 and J is TRBJ1-4; 8 nucleotides line up with TRBD1. Trimming cost V 5 bases and J 4 bases; bases outside gene matches: 12. The CDR3 spans 17 residues. Germline V lookup: CDR1 LNHDA, CDR2 SQIVND (reference sequence). The whole variable domain, remainder taken from reference TRBV19 and TRBJ1-4, is DGGITQSPKYLFRKEGQNVTLSCEQNLNHDAMYWYRQDPGQGLRLIYYSQIVNDFQKGDIAEGYSVSREKKESFPLTVTSAQKNPTAFYLCASSLFPGGFGNEKLFFGSGTQLSVL.

This clonotype was counted ten times or more. V is TRBV7-8 and J is TRBJ2-5; D gene unclear. The CDR3 spans 16 residues. Germline V gives CDR1 SGHVS, CDR2 FQNEAQ. V gave up 2 bases and J gave up 3 bases, with 16 bases separating them. The CDR3 region is CASSLRSVGWEETQYF. DNA of the CDR3: TGTGCCAGCAGCTTACGGTCCGTCGGTTGGGAAGAGACCCAGTACTTC.

This clonotype turned up a few times. The gene calls are TRBV4-1 and TRBJ1-2; possible D gene TRBD1, 5 bases. Deletions cut 1 base from V and 2 bases from J, with 11 bases between. The CDR3 length is 15 residues. Germline loops: CDR1 MGHRA, CDR2 YSYEKL. CDR3 sequence: CASSQVRAENYGYTF. CDR3 nucleotide sequence: TGCGCCAGCAGCCAAGTCAGGGCGGAGAACTATGGCTACACCTTC.

V gene TRBV7-2 combines with J gene TRBJ1-2; no definite D call. The germline CDR1 and CDR2 sequences are SGHTA and FQGNSA. The CDR3 consists of 13 residues. The V gene lost 0 bases and the J gene lost 5 bases, with 7 bases spanning the gap. The CDR3 spells CASSLASGYGYTF. CDR3 bases: TGTGCCAGCAGCTTAGCATCTGGGTATGGCTACACCTTC.

As for this clonotype: One base away lies a much larger clone, so this may be a sequencing read error. The chain is built from TRBV4-1 and TRBJ2-1; TRBD2 is a possible D gene (6 bases). The CDR3 runs to 16 residues. Germline-derived CDR1 and CDR2 are MGHRA and YSYEKL. The CDR3 sequence is CASSKDGGISYNEQFF. In DNA form, the CDR3 reads TGCGCCAGCAGCAAAGATGGAGGGATCTCCTACAATGAGCAGTTCTTC.

This clonotype was seen only a few times. The V call is TRBV25-1, the J call TRBJ1-6; D not resolved. This CDR3 is 14 amino acids long. Per the germline V gene, CDR1 is MGHDK and CDR2 is SYGVNS. V lost 3 bases and J lost 1, with 4 bases in between. The CDR3: CASSDLSYNSPLHF. In DNA, the CDR3 is TGTGCCAGCAGTGATCTATCCTATAATTCACCCCTCCACTTT.

V usage is TRBV7-2 and J usage is TRBJ2-2; 10 bases align to TRBD2. V trimming: 3 bases; J trimming: 6 bases; junction bases outside the gene matches: 7. CDR1 SGHTA and CDR2 FQGNSA come from the germline V gene. This CDR3 region has 16 residues. CDR3 in DNA: TGTGCCAGCAGCTTTGCAGCGGGGGGGCTGCCCGGGGAGCTGTTTTTT. Protein: CASSFAAGGLPGELFF.

In this sample, this clonotype turned up many times. The genes are TRBV7-2 and TRBJ2-7, with 7 bases aligning to TRBD2. J gave up 3 bases and V 1 base, and 6 bases lay outside the gene matches. Germline V gene sequence: CDR1 SGHTA, CDR2 FQGNSA. The CDR3 is 15 amino acids. The CDR3 is CASSLEGLGLYEQYF. CDR3 sequence (DNA): TGTGCCAGCAGCTTAGAAGGACTAGGTCTCTACGAGCAGTACTTC.

The CDR3: CSVTGGTEAFF. The CDR3 nucleotides read TGCAGCGTAACAGGGGGCACTGAAGCTTTCTTT. This chain joins TRBV29-1 and TRBJ1-1, with 8 nucleotides matching TRBD1. CDR1 is SQVTM, CDR2 ANQGSEA, per germline. V was clipped by 6 bases and J by 4 bases; unmatched bases: 1. The CDR3 runs 11 residues.

The chain has TRBV7-2 and TRBJ2-7; D is tentatively TRBD1 or TRBD2 (5 bases each). CDR3 length: 15 amino acids. Between the trimmed V and J ends, which lost 0 bases and 2 bases, there was a span of 11 bases. Germline CDR1 reads SGHTA; CDR2 reads FQGNSA. The CDR3 DNA reads as TGTGCCAGCAGCTTAGCGTGGGACGGAGCCTACGAGCAGTACTTC. Protein sequence: CASSLAWDGAYEQYF.

The gene calls are TRBV6-2 or TRBV6-3 and TRBJ2-3; D is uncertain. The germline CDR1 and CDR2 sequences are MNHEY and SVGEGT. Trimming removed 2 bases from V and 6 bases from J, with 12 bases in between. The CDR3 consists of 14 residues. The CDR3 nucleotides read TGTGCCAGCAGTTACCTCTTTTGGCGGGATACGCAGTATTTT. Translated, it gives CASSYLFWRDTQYF.

This chain connects TRBV4-3 to TRBJ1-5; the match to TRBD1 covers 8 bases. Germline-derived CDR1 and CDR2 are LGHNA and YSLEER. With 2 bases clipped from V and 2 bases from J, the junction kept 8 bases outside the gene matches. The CDR3 covers 17 residues. The CDR3 loop is CASSQQRTGSGNQPQHF. Here the CDR3 DNA reads TGCGCCAGCAGCCAACAAAGGACAGGGTCAGGCAATCAGCCCCAGCATTTT.

The chain uses TRBV6-2 or TRBV6-3 and TRBJ2-7; 11 bases agree with TRBD2. Germline assignment: CDR1 MNHEY and CDR2 SVGEGT. The J segment lost 3 bases and the V segment lost 6 bases, leaving 7 bases of the junction unmatched. CDR3 length: 15 amino acids. This CDR3 is CASRALTSGGYEQYF. The CDR3, as DNA: TGTGCCAGCAGGGCCCTAACTAGCGGGGGCTACGAGCAGTACTTC.

This clonotype was picked up a small number of times. The genes are TRBV12-3 or TRBV12-4 and TRBJ1-1, with D tentatively TRBD1 (6 bases). This CDR3 is 15 amino acids long. Trimming cost V 6 bases and J 0 bases, with 14 bases left between them. The CDR3 spells CASRLGQIMNTEAFF. The CDR3 bases are TGTGCCAGCAGACTCGGACAGATAATGAACACTGAAGCTTTCTTT.